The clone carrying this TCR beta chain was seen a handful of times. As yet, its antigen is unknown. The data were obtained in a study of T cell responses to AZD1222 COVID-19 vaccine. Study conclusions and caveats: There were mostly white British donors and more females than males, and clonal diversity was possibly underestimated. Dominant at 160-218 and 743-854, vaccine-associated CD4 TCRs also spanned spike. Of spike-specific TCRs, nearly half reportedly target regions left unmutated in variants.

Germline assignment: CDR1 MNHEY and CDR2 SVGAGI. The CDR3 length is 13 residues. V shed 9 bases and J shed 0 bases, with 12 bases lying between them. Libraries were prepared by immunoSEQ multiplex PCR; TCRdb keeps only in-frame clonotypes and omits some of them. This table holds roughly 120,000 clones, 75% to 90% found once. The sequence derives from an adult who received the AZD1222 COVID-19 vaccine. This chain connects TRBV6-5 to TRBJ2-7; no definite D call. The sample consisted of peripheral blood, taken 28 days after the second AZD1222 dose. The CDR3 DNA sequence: TGTGCCAGGAGGACGTCGAGCTCCTACGAGCAGTACTTC. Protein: CARRTSSSYEQYF.